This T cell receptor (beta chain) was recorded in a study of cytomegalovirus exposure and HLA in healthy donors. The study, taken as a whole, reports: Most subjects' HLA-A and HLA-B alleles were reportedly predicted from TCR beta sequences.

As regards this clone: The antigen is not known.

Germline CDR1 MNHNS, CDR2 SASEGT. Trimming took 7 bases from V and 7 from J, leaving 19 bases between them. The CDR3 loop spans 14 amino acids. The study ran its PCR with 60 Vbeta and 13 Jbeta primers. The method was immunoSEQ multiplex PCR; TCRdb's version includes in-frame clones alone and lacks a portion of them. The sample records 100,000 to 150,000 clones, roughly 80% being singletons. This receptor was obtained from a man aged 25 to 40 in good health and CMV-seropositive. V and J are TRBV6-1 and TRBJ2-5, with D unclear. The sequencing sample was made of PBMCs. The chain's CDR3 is CASKATDLSGTQYF. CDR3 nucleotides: TGTGCCAGCAAAGCGACTGACCTTTCGGGGACCCAGTACTTC.